Reported below is one TCR beta chain. Clones were read by immunoSEQ multiplex PCR, and TCRdb kept only the in-frame ones, dropping some. Seen here are hundreds of thousands of clones, 70% to 90% observed once, and the top ten hold roughly 0.01%. The data are from a study of shared T cell receptors in the human thymus. V shed 1 base and J 0 bases; nucleotides not matched to a gene: 2. In germline, CDR1 is SGHDN, CDR2 FVKESK. The CDR3 loop spans 15 amino acids. A further study also used this sample, focusing on human thymus T cells. That paper notes: Resections from corrective heart surgery provided thymus tissue. Apparent bias marked the V and J gene usage of thymic and blood repertoires.

The clonotype originates from a girl under three years old with a congenital heart defect. The material sequenced was thymocytes. This sequence joins TRBV14 and TRBJ1-2; TRBD1 matches 7 bases. This CDR3 is CASSQVTGTNYGYTF. CDR3 nucleotides: TGTGCCAGCAGCCAAGTGACAGGGACTAACTATGGCTACACCTTC. The variable domain in full, completed from reference TRBV14 and TRBJ1-2, reads EAGVTQFPSHSVIEKGQTVTLRCDPISGHDNLYWYRRVMGKEIKFLLHFVKESKQDESGMPNNRFLAERTGGTYSTLKVQPAELEDSGVYFCASSQVTGTNYGYTFGSGTRLTVV.